These T cell receptor beta chains were read from a single sample in a study of blood T cell repertoires in COVID-19. The protocol was immunoSEQ multiplex PCR, while the TCRdb copy is restricted to in-frame clones and leaves out a portion. Counted here are a few hundred thousand clones, roughly 90% occurring once; the ten biggest clones make up 2% to 3%. The sequenced material came from peripheral blood. These receptors originate from a man aged 18 to 29 with active or convalescent COVID-19. Both conserved end residues are part of each CDR3. The D gene is left open where the match is weak. Expanded clones get a size class; other rows say once, few or many, or leave the size out.

TRBJ2-7,.,TRBV6-5,.,15,CASTLTGSAGYEQYF,TGTGCCAGCACCCTAACCGGGTCAGCAGGGTACGAGCAGTACTTC
TRBJ2-5,once,TRBV7-9,TRBD2,15,CASSPPTSGRETQYF,TGTGCCAGCAGCCCCCCGACTAGCGGGAGGGAGACCCAGTACTTC
TRBJ1-1,.,TRBV25-1,.,13,CASSEHRNTEAFF,TGTGCCAGCAGTGAACACAGGAACACTGAAGCTTTCTTT
TRBJ2-3,.,TRBV4-1,.,16,CASSLERTGLTDTQYF,TGCGCCAGCAGCCTGGAGCGCACAGGGCTCACAGATACGCAGTATTTT
TRBJ2-1,.,TRBV14,.,16,CASSHVGAITLNEQFF,TGTGCCAGCAGCCACGTGGGGGCGATTACCCTCAATGAGCAGTTCTTC
TRBJ2-3,.,TRBV4-1,TRBD1,15,CASSLPDRDPDTQYF,TGCGCCAGCAGCCTCCCGGACAGGGACCCAGATACGCAGTATTTT
TRBJ2-5,once,TRBV4-1,TRBD2,16,CASSQTSGLSQETQYF,TGCGCCAGCAGCCAAACTAGCGGATTAAGCCAAGAGACCCAGTACTTC
TRBJ2-5,.,TRBV13,.,16,CASSLRTFGQQETQYF,TGTGCCAGCAGCTTGAGAACTTTCGGACAGCAAGAGACCCAGTACTTC
TRBJ1-3,.,TRBV20-1,.,11,CSARVSDTIYF,TGCAGTGCTAGAGTCTCGGACACCATATATTTT
TRBJ1-4,.,TRBV6-5,.,15,CASRDREGGYEKLFF,TGTGCCAGCAGGGACCGGGAAGGGGGTTATGAAAAACTGTTTTTT
TRBJ2-5,.,TRBV6-5,.,13,CASSKLDGETQYF,TGTGCCAGCAGTAAACTAGATGGCGAGACCCAGTACTTC
TRBJ2-1,.,TRBV29-1,.,13,CSPRTTPYNEQFF,TGCAGCCCTAGGACTACTCCCTACAATGAGCAGTTCTTC
TRBJ1-1,.,TRBV19,.,14,CASSARQGRTEAFF,TGTGCCAGTAGTGCGCGGCAGGGGAGAACTGAAGCTTTCTTT
TRBJ2-1,.,TRBV25-1,.,14,CASSEIPQGNEQFF,TGTGCCAGCAGTGAAATCCCACAGGGAAATGAGCAGTTCTTC
TRBJ2-3,.,TRBV18,.,14,CASSHGSFADTQYF,TGTGCCAGCTCACACGGGAGTTTCGCAGATACGCAGTATTTT
TRBJ2-7,.,TRBV4-1,.,14,CASSQGAQDSEQYF,TGCGCCAGCAGCCAAGGGGCCCAAGATTCCGAGCAGTACTTC